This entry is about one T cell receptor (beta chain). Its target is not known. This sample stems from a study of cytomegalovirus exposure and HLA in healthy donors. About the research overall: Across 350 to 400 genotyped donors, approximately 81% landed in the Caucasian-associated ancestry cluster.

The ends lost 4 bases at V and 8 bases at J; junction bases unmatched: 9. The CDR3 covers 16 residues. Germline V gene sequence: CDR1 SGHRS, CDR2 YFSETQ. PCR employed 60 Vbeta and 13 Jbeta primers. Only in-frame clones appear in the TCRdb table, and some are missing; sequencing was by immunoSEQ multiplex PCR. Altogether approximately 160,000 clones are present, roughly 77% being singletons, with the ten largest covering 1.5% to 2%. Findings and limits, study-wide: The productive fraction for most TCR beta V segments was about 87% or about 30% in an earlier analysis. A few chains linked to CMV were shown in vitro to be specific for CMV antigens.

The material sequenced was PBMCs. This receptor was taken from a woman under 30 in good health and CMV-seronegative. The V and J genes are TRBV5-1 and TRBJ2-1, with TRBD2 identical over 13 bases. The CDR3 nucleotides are TGCGCCAGCAGCCACCCTGGACTAGCGGGAGTCGATGAGCAGTTCTTC. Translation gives CASSHPGLAGVDEQFF.